This TCR beta chain was captured by sequencing in a study of T cells in Graves' hyperthyroidism and ophthalmopathy. Study-level information: Any treatment followed the collection of peripheral blood at initial diagnosis.

There are many counts of this clonotype. Researchers took RNA transcripts and amplified the TCR beta CDR3 regions from them. HTBI primers were the set used in a first-round RT-PCR of the TCR CDR3. TCRdb redid the calling of the multiplex PCR reads with MiXCR, one entry per CDR3 protein. Of around 520,000 distinct CDR3 sequences detected, roughly 15% appear once; the ten largest clones hold 14%. This clonotype originated in a woman aged 40 to 50 with Graves' hyperthyroidism. Sequencing was done on a sample of blood.

The CDR3 is CASSLSNYGYTF. CDR3 nucleotide sequence: TGTGCCAGCAGTTTATCGAACTATGGCTACACCTTC. V is TRBV28 and J is TRBJ1-2; D unclear. Trimming took 1 base from V and 2 from J, leaving 2 bases between them. The CDR3 spans 12 residues. Germline V CDR1 and CDR2: MDHEN, SYDVKM.